The rows below give T cell receptor beta chains drawn from one sample of a study of T cell responses to AZD1222 COVID-19 vaccine. The method was immunoSEQ multiplex PCR; TCRdb's version includes in-frame clones alone and lacks a portion of them. Here the sample spans about 100,000 clones, around 89% being singletons. The source material was peripheral blood, sampled on day 0 of AZD1222 vaccination. Receptors originate from an adult in good health. The CDR3 runs from the conserved cysteine through the conserved F or W. The order of the fields is J gene, D gene, clone size, V gene, CDR3 protein, CDR3 DNA. The D gene is left open where the match is weak. Clone sizes are given selectively: once, few, many, or a class where the clone is expanded.

j_call: TRBJ2-2; d_call: NA; clone_size: NA; v_call: TRBV7-9; cdr3_aa: CASSLVFVELFF; cdr3_nt: TGTGCCAGCAGCTTAGTATTTGTGGAGCTGTTTTTT
j_call: TRBJ2-1; d_call: TRBD2; clone_size: NA; v_call: TRBV7-9; cdr3_aa: CASSLPVAGRQNEQFF; cdr3_nt: TGTGCCAGCAGCTTACCCGTAGCGGGAAGACAGAATGAGCAGTTCTTC
j_call: TRBJ2-1; d_call: NA; clone_size: NA; v_call: TRBV5-8; cdr3_aa: CASMKVRGSSYNEQFF; cdr3_nt: TGTGCCAGCATGAAGGTACGTGGGAGCTCCTACAATGAGCAGTTCTTC
j_call: TRBJ1-5; d_call: NA; clone_size: NA; v_call: TRBV19; cdr3_aa: CASSPRRGDQPQHF; cdr3_nt: TGTGCCAGTAGTCCCCGCCGGGGCGATCAGCCCCAGCATTTT
j_call: TRBJ2-3; d_call: NA; clone_size: NA; v_call: TRBV5-5; cdr3_aa: CASSLVAAQADTQYF; cdr3_nt: TGTGCCAGCAGCTTGGTAGCGGCTCAGGCAGATACGCAGTATTTT
j_call: TRBJ1-4; d_call: NA; clone_size: NA; v_call: TRBV19; cdr3_aa: CASSIFRVPSNEKLFF; cdr3_nt: TGTGCCAGTAGTATCTTTCGGGTCCCATCAAATGAAAAACTGTTTTTT
j_call: TRBJ2-7; d_call: NA; clone_size: once; v_call: TRBV4-3; cdr3_aa: CASSQGFQGIPYEQYF; cdr3_nt: TGCGCCAGCAGCCAAGGATTTCAAGGGATTCCCTACGAGCAGTACTTC
j_call: TRBJ2-6; d_call: NA; clone_size: NA; v_call: TRBV28; cdr3_aa: CASSLSGAGANVLTF; cdr3_nt: TGTGCCAGCAGTTTATCAGGGGCTGGGGCCAACGTCCTGACTTTC
j_call: TRBJ2-7; d_call: TRBD1; clone_size: once; v_call: TRBV7-2; cdr3_aa: CASSPRDRDPYEQYF; cdr3_nt: TGTGCCAGCAGCCCGAGAGACAGGGACCCCTACGAGCAGTACTTC
j_call: TRBJ1-1; d_call: NA; clone_size: NA; v_call: TRBV12-5; cdr3_aa: CASGLEPGTEAFF; cdr3_nt: TGTGCTAGTGGTTTAGAGCCGGGGACTGAAGCTTTCTTT
j_call: TRBJ2-7; d_call: NA; clone_size: NA; v_call: TRBV11-3; cdr3_aa: CASRTQGYEQYF; cdr3_nt: TGTGCCAGCAGGACGCAGGGGTACGAGCAGTACTTC
j_call: TRBJ2-7; d_call: TRBD2; clone_size: NA; v_call: TRBV15; cdr3_aa: CATSEGTSGSYEQYF; cdr3_nt: TGTGCCACCAGCGAAGGGACTAGCGGCTCCTACGAGCAGTACTTC
j_call: TRBJ1-2; d_call: NA; clone_size: NA; v_call: TRBV5-6; cdr3_aa: CASSSAYRYRGVNGYTF; cdr3_nt: TGTGCCAGCAGCTCGGCGTATCGTTACCGAGGCGTGAATGGCTACACCTTC